This T cell receptor beta chain was documented in a study of human T cells and chemical hapten exposure. Each CDR3 protein gets one entry after TCRdb re-called the RACE reads with MiXCR. Here the sample spans 65,000 to 95,000 distinct CDR3 sequences, 6.5% to 8.5% being singletons. Documented time point: patch test 2, 6 weeks after DPC sensitization. This sample's treatment: therapeutic diphenylcyclopropenone sensitization with weekly scalp DPC. This clonotype was seen many times. This receptor was obtained from a woman in her thirties with alopecia areata. Some clones in this sample may be carry-over from other donors' samples. This specimen consisted of whole blood, obtained in connection with sensitization to the hapten diphenylcyclopropenone (DPC).

The CDR3 reads CASSQIQDHYGYTF. The CDR3 DNA reads as TGTGCCAGCAGCCAGATACAGGATCACTATGGCTACACCTTC. The chain carries TRBV7-9 and TRBJ1-2; the D gene is possibly TRBD1 (5 bases). Trimming removed 5 bases from V and 3 bases from J, with 13 bases in between. The CDR3 loop spans 14 amino acids. CDR1 is SEHNR, CDR2 FQNEAQ, per germline (reference sequence).